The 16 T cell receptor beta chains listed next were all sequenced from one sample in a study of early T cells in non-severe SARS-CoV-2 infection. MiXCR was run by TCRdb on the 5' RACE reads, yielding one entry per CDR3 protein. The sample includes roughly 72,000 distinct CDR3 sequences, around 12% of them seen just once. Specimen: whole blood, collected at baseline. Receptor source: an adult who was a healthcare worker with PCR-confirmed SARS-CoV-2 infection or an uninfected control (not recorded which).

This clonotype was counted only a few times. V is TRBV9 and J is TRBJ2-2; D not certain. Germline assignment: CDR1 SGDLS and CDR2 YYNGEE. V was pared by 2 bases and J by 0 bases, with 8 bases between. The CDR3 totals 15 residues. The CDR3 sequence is CASSVSAANTGELFF. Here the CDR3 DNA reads TGTGCCAGCAGCGTGTCGGCCGCGAACACCGGGGAGCTGTTTTTT.

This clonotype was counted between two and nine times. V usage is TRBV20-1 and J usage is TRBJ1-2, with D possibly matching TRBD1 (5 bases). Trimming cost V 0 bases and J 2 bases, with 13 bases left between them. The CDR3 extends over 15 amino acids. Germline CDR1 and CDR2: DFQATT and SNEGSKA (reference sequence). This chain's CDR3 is CSARDPDSTNYGYTF. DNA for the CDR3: TGCAGTGCTAGAGATCCAGACAGCACAAACTATGGCTACACCTTC.

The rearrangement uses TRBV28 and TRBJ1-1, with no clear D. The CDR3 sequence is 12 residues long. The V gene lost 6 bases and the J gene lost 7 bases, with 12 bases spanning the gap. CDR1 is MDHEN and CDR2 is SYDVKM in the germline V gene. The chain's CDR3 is CASSLVQREAFF. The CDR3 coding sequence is TGTGCCAGCAGCCTGGTACAGCGTGAAGCTTTCTTT.

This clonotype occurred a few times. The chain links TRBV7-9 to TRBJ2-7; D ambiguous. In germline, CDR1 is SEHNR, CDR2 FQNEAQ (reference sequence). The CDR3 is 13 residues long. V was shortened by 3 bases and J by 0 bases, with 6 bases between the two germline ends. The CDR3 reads CASSLGISYEQYF. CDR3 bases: TGTGCCAGCAGCTTGGGAATCTCCTACGAGCAGTACTTC.

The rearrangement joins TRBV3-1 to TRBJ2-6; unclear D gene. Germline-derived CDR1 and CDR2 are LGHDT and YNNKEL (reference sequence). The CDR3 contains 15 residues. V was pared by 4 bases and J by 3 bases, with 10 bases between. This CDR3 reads CASSLNTDGANVLTF. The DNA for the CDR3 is TGTGCCAGCAGCCTTAACACTGATGGGGCCAACGTCCTGACTTTC.

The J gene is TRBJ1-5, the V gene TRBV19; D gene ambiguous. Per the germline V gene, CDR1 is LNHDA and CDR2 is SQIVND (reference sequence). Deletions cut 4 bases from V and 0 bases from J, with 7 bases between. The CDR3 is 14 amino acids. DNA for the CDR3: TGTGCCAGTAGTACCCGCAGTAGCAATCAGCCCCAGCATTTT. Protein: CASSTRSSNQPQHF.

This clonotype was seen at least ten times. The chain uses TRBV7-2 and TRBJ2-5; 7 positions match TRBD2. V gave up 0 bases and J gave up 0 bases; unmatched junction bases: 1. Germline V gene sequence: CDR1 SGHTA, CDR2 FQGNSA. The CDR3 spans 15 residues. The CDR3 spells CASSLAGLDQETQYF. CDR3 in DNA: TGTGCCAGCAGCTTAGCCGGACTAGACCAAGAGACCCAGTACTTC.

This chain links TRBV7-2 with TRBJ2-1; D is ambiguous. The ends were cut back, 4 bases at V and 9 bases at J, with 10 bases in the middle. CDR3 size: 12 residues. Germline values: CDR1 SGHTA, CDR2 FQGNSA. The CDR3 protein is CASSSALVEQFF. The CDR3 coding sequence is TGTGCCAGCAGCTCAGCACTCGTTGAGCAGTTCTTC.

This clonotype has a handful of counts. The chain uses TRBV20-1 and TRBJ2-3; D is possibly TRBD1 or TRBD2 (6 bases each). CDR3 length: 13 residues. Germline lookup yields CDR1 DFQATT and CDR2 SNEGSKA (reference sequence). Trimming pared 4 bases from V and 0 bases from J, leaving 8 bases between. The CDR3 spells CSAIGGSTDTQYF. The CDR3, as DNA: TGCAGTGCTATAGGGGGGAGCACAGATACGCAGTATTTT.

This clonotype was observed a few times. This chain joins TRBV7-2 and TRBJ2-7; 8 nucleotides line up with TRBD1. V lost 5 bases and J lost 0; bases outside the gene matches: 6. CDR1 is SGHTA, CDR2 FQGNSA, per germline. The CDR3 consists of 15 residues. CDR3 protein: CASSPRTGSSYEQYF. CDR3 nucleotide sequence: TGTGCCAGCAGCCCCCGGACAGGGAGCTCCTACGAGCAGTACTTC.

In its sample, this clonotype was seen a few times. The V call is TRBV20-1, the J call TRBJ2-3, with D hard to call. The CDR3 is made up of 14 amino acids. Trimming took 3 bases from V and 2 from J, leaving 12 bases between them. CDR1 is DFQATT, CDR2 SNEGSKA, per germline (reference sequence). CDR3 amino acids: CSASRVLDTDTQYF. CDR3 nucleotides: TGCAGTGCTAGTCGGGTGTTGGACACAGATACGCAGTATTTT.

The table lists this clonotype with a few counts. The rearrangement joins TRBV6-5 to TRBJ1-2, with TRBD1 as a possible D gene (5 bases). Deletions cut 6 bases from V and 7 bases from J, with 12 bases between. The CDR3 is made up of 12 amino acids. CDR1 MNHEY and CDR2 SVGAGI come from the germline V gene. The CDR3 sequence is CASRRGTPGYTF. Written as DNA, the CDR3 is TGTGCCAGCAGACGGGGGACGCCTGGCTACACCTTC.

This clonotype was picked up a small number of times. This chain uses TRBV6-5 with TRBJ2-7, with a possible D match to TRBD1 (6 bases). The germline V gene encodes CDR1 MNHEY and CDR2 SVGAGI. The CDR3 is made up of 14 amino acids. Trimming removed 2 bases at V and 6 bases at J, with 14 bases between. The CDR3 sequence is CASSYQGGPVEQYF. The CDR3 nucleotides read TGTGCCAGCAGTTACCAAGGGGGTCCCGTCGAGCAGTACTTC.

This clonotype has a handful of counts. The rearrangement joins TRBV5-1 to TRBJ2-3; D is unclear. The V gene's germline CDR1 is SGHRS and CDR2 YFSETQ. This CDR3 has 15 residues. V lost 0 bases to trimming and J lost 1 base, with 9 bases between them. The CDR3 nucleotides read TGCGCCAGCAGCTTGGAGCCGCAACGCACAGATACGCAGTATTTT. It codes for CASSLEPQRTDTQYF.

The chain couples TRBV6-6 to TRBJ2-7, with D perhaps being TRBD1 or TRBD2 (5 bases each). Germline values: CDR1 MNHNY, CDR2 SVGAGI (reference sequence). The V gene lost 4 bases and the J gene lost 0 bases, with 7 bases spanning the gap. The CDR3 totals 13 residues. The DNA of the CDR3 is TGTGCCAGCAGTTGGGGGAGCTCCTACGAGCAGTACTTC. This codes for CASSWGSSYEQYF.

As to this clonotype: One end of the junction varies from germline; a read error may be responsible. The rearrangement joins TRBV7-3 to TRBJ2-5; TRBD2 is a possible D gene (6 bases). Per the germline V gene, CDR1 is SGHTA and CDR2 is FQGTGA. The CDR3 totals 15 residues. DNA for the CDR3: TGTGCCAACAGCCTCGAGGGTGGAGGGGCAGAGACCCAGTACTTC. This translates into CANSLEGGGAETQYF.